The T cell receptor (beta chain) under discussion was sequenced for a study of identical twins. The V gene lost 8 bases and the J gene lost 5 bases, with 10 bases spanning the gap. Germline assignment: CDR1 SGHAT and CDR2 FQNNGV. The CDR3 contains 12 residues. Template switching introduced a universal primer site, and the cDNA bore unique molecular identifiers. TCRdb re-called the 5' RACE reads through MiXCR, storing one row per CDR3 protein. The profile covers around 250,000 distinct CDR3 sequences, with 6.5% appearing a single time and about 15% taken by the ten largest. These data are also associated with another study on T cells expressing NK-cell markers.

The clonotype originates from a woman aged 18 to 35 in good health. V usage is TRBV11-2 and J usage is TRBJ2-1, with a weak D call TRBD2 (7 bases). The sample consisted of CD8+ T cells sorted from blood. CDR3: CASWGGHNEQFF. CDR3 coding DNA: TGTGCCAGCTGGGGGGGGCACAATGAGCAGTTCTTC. The full variable domain, its missing parts supplied by reference TRBV11-2 and TRBJ2-1, is EAGVAQSPRYKIIEKRQSVAFWCNPISGHATLYWYQQILGQGPKLLIQFQNNGVVDDSQLPKDRFSAERLKGVDSTLKIQPAKLEDSAVYLCASWGGHNEQFFGPGTRLTVL.